The clone carrying this T cell receptor (beta chain) has only a few counts. The sample comes from a study of cytomegalovirus exposure and HLA in healthy donors. Amplification used 60 Vbeta primers and 13 Jbeta primers. The method was immunoSEQ multiplex PCR; TCRdb's version includes in-frame clones alone and lacks a portion of them. The table shows about 120,000 clones, with around 78% occurring only once. Germline trimming cut 4 bases from V and 5 bases from J; bases unmatched to any gene: 7. CDR3 size: 15 residues. Looked up from germline, CDR1 is SGHRS and CDR2 is YFSETQ. The TCR sequence derives from a woman in her 30s in good health and CMV-seropositive. Input material: PBMCs. The chain combines TRBV5-1 with TRBJ2-1; 9 nucleotides match TRBD2. In DNA, the CDR3 is TGCGCCAGCAGCCCATTCGCGGGGGGGAACAATGAGCAGTTCTTC. Amino acids: CASSPFAGGNNEQFF.